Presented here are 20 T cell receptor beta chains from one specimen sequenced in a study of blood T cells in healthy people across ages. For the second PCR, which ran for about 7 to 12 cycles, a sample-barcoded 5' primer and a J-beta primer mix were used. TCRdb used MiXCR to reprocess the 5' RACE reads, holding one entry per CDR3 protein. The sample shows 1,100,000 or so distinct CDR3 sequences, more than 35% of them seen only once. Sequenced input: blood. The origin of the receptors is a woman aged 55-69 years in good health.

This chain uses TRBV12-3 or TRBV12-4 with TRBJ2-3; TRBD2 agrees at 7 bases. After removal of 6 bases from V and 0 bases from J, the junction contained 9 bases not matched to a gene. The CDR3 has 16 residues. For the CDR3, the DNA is TGTGCCAGCAGGCGGGGTATAGCGGGTAGCACAGATACGCAGTATTTT. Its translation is CASRRGIAGSTDTQYF.

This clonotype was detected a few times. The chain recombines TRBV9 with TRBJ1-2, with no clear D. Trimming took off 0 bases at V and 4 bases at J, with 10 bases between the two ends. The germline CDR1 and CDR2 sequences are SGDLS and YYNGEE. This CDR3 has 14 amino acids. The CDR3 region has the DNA TGTGCCAGCAGCGTAGCCGACGGCACCTATGGCTACACCTTC. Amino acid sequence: CASSVADGTYGYTF. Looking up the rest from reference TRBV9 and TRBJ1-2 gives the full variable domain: DSGVTQTPKHLITATGQRVTLRCSPRSGDLSVYWYQQSLDQGLQFLIQYYNGEERAKGNILERFSAQQFPDLHSELNLSSLELGDSALYFCASSVADGTYGYTFGSGTRLTVV.

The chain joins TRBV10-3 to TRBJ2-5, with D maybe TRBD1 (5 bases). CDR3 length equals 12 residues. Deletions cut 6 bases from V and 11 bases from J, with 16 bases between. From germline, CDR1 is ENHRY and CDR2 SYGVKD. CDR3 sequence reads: CAISQGYNEQYF. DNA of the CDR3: TGTGCCATCAGCCAGGGATACAATGAGCAGTACTTC.

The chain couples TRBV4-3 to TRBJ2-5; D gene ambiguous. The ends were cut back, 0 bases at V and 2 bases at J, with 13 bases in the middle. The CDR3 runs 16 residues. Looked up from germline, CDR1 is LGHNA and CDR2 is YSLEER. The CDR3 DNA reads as TGCGCCAGCAGCCAAGATGTACTCCTAGTTCAAGAGACCCAGTACTTC. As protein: CASSQDVLLVQETQYF.

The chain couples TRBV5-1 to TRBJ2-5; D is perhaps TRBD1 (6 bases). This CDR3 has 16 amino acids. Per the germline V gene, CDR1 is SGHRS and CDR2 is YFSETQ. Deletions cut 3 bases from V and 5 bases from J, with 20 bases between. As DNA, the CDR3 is TGCGCCAGCAGCTGGCAACCCTCGACAAGGGGGGAGACCCAGTACTTC. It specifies CASSWQPSTRGETQYF. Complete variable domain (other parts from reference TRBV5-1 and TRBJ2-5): KAGVTQTPRYLIKTRGQQVTLSCSPISGHRSVSWYQQTPGQGLQFLFEYFSETQRNKGNFPGRFSGRQFSNSRSEMNVSTLELGDSALYLCASSWQPSTRGETQYFGPGTRLLVL.

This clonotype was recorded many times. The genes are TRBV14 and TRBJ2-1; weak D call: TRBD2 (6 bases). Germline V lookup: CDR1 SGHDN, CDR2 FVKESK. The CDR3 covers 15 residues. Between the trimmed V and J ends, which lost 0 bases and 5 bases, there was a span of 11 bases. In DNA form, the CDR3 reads TGTGCCAGCAGCCAAGAGGGGCGGGGAAACAATGAGCAGTTCTTC. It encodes CASSQEGRGNNEQFF.

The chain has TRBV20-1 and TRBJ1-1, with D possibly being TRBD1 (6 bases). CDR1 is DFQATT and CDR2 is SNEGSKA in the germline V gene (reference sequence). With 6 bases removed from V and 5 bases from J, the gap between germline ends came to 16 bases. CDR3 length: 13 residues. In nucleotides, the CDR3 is TGCAGTGCCAAAGAGGGGGGGCGGACTGAAGCTTTCTTT. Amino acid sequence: CSAKEGGRTEAFF.

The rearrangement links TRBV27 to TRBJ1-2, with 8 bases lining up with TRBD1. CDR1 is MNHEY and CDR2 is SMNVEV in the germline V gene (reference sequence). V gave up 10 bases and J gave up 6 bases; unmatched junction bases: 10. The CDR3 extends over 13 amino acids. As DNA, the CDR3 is TGTGCCACCGCGGACAGGGAGATTGATGGCTACACCTTC. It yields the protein CATADREIDGYTF.

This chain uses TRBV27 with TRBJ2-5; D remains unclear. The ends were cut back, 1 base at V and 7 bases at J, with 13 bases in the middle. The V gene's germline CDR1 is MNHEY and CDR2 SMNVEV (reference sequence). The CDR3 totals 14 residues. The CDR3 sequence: CASSLYGPRGTQYF. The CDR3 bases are TGTGCCAGCAGTTTATACGGGCCACGTGGGACCCAGTACTTC.

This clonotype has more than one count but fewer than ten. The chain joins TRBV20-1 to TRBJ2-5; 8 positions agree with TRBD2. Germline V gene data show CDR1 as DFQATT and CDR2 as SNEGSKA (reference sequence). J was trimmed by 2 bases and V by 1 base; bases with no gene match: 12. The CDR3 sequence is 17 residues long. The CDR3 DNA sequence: TGCAGTGCTAGAGCTCCCCGGAGCGGGAGAAGGCAAGAGACCCAGTACTTC. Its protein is CSARAPRSGRRQETQYF.

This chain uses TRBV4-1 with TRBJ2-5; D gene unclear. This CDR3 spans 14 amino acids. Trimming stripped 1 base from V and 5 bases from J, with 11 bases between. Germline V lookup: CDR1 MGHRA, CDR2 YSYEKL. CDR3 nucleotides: TGCGCCAGCAGCCAAGTTACTTTATGGGAGACCCAGTACTTC. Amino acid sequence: CASSQVTLWETQYF.

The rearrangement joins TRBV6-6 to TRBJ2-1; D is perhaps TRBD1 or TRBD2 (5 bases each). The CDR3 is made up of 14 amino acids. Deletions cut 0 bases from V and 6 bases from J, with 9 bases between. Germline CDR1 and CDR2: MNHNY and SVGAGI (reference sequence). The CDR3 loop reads CASSYSGVFNEQFF. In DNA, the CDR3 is TGTGCCAGCAGTTACTCGGGGGTTTTCAATGAGCAGTTCTTC.

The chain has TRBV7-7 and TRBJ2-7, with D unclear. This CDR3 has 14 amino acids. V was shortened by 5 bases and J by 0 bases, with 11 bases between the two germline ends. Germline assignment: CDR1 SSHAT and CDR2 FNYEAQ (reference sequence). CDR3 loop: CASSPSMSSYEQYF. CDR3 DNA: TGTGCCAGCAGCCCGTCGATGAGCTCCTACGAGCAGTACTTC.

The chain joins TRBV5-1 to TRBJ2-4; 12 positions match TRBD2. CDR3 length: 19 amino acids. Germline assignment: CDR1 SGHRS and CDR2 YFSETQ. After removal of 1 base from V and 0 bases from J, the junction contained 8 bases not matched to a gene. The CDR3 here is CASSLTSGRTQIAKNIQYF. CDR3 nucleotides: TGCGCCAGCAGCTTGACTAGCGGGAGGACCCAGATAGCCAAAAACATTCAGTACTTC.

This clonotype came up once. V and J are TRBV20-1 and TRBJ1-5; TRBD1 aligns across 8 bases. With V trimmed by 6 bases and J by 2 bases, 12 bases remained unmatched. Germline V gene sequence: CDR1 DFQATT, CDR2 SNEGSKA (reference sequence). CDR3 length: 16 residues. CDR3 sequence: CSAEAQGASGNQPQHF. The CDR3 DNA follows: TGCAGTGCCGAGGCCCAGGGGGCTAGTGGCAATCAGCCCCAGCATTTT.

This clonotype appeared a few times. CDR3 loop: CSARAGSGRAPYNEQFF. DNA of the CDR3: TGCAGTGCTAGAGCAGGTAGCGGGAGGGCCCCCTACAATGAGCAGTTCTTC. This chain links TRBV20-1 with TRBJ2-1; 11 bases match TRBD2. CDR3 length equals 17 residues. The V gene's germline CDR1 is DFQATT and CDR2 SNEGSKA (reference sequence). The J segment lost 2 bases and the V segment lost 1 base, leaving 7 bases of the junction unmatched.

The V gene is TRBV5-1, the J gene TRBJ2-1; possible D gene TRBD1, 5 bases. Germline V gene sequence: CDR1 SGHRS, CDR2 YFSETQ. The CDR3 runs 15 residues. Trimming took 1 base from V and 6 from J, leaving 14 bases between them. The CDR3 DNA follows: TGCGCCAGCAGCTTGTTCGCGGAACAGGTCAATGAGCAGTTCTTC. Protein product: CASSLFAEQVNEQFF. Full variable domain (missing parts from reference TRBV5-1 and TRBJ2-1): KAGVTQTPRYLIKTRGQQVTLSCSPISGHRSVSWYQQTPGQGLQFLFEYFSETQRNKGNFPGRFSGRQFSNSRSEMNVSTLELGDSALYLCASSLFAEQVNEQFFGPGTRLTVL.

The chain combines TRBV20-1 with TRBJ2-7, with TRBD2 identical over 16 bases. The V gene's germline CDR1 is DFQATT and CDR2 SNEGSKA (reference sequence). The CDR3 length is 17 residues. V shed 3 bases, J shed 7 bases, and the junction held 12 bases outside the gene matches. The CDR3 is CSARNLGLAGGPNEQYF. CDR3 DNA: TGCAGTGCTAGGAACCTGGGACTAGCGGGAGGGCCCAATGAGCAGTACTTC.

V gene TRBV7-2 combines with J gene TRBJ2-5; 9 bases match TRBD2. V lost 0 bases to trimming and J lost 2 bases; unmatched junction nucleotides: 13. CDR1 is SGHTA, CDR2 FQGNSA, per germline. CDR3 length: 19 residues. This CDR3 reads CASSLAPGTSPMGQETQYF. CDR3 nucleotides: TGTGCCAGCAGCTTAGCCCCCGGGACTAGCCCTATGGGGCAAGAGACCCAGTACTTC.

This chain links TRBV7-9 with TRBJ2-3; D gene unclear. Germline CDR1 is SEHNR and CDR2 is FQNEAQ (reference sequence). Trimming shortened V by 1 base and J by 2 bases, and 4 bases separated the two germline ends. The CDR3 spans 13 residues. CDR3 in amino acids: CASSLVDTDTQYF. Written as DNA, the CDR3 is TGTGCCAGCAGCTTAGTAGACACAGATACGCAGTATTTT.